This T cell receptor (beta chain) is drawn from a study of T cell clonality in common variable immunodeficiency. Study observations and caveats: In common variable immunodeficiency, TCR beta chains reportedly carried fewer deletions and N-nucleotide insertions.

A note on this clone: Its antigen is not known. The CDR3 end is not reached by the read, which stops 3 residues before it; the germline J gene fills it in.

The CDR3 is 15 amino acids. CDR1 is SGHRS, CDR2 YFSETQ, per germline. After removal of 5 bases from V and 2 bases from J, the junction contained 6 bases not matched to a gene. No CVID subject was ill or on immunomodulatory drugs when sampled. Profiled with immunoSEQ multiplex PCR; TCRdb holds only in-frame clones, not every one. This repertoire includes fewer than 20,000 clones. The sequenced sample consisted of peripheral blood mononuclear cells. The chain employs TRBV5-1 and TRBJ2-3; 9 bases align to TRBD2. The receptor comes from a human donor with common variable immunodeficiency. The covered CDR3 bases are TGCGCCAGCAGGGCGGGCGGGGGGGCCACAGATACG. Translated, it gives CASRAGGGATDT. From start to end, the CDR3 is CASRAGGGATDTQYF.